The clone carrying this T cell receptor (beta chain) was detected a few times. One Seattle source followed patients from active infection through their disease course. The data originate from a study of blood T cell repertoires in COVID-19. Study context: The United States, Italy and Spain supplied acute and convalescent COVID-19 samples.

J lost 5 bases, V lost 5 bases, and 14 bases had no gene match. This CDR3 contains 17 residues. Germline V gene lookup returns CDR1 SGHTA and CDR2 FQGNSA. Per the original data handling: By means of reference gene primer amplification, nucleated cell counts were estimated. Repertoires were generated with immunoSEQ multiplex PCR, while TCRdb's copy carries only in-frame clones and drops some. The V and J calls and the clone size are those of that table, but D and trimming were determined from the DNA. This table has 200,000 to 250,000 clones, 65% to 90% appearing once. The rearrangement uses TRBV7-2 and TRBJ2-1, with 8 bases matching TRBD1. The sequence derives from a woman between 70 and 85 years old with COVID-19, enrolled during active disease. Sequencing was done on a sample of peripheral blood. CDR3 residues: CASSPDRGGPSNNEQFF. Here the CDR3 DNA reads TGTGCCAGCAGCCCCGACAGGGGAGGCCCCTCGAACAATGAGCAGTTCTTC.